This is a list of T cell receptor beta chains from one sample in a study of CD8 T cells in ankylosing spondylitis. MiXCR, run by TCRdb on the 5' RACE reads, gives a single entry per CDR3 protein. This table holds 50,000 or so distinct CDR3 sequences, less than 8.5% found once. What was sequenced was blood, either unsorted or a sorted T cell fraction (not recorded which). These receptors were collected from a female donor with ankylosing spondylitis or in good health (not recorded which). The CDR3 runs from the conserved cysteine through the conserved F or W. Each record gives: clone size, J gene, V gene, D gene, CDR3 DNA, CDR3 protein. D genes are given only for firm matches. Not every row has a clone size; where given, it reads once, few, many or a size class.

clone_size: many
j_call: TRBJ1-5
v_call: TRBV3-1
d_call: .
cdr3_nt: TGTGCCAGCAGCCAAGGTAGAAATCAGCCCCAGCATTTT
cdr3_aa: CASSQGRNQPQHF

clone_size: many
j_call: TRBJ1-2
v_call: TRBV12-3/TRBV12-4
d_call: .
cdr3_nt: TGTGCCAGCAGTCCGGGACTCCGGAGGTACACCTTC
cdr3_aa: CASSPGLRRYTF

clone_size: many
j_call: TRBJ2-7
v_call: TRBV4-3
d_call: .
cdr3_nt: TGCGCCAGCAGCCAAGATATTGCGGGGGCCAGCGAGCAGTACTTC
cdr3_aa: CASSQDIAGASEQYF

clone_size: few
j_call: TRBJ2-7
v_call: TRBV11-2
d_call: .
cdr3_nt: TGTGCCAGCAGCTTAGACACCGTACCCCAGGTTATCTACGAGCAGTACTTC
cdr3_aa: CASSLDTVPQVIYEQYF

clone_size: many
j_call: TRBJ1-3
v_call: TRBV12-3/TRBV12-4
d_call: .
cdr3_nt: TGTGCCAGCAGTTCCCAGGCAGGTGCTGGAAACACCATATATTTT
cdr3_aa: CASSSQAGAGNTIYF

clone_size: many
j_call: TRBJ2-3
v_call: TRBV5-1
d_call: TRBD1
cdr3_nt: TGCGCCAGCAGCGACCGGGACAGGGTTGGAGATACGCAGTATTTT
cdr3_aa: CASSDRDRVGDTQYF

clone_size: many
j_call: TRBJ2-1
v_call: TRBV20-1
d_call: .
cdr3_nt: TGCAGTGCTAGCCCCCGGGACAAGTCCTACAATGAGCAGTTCTTC
cdr3_aa: CSASPRDKSYNEQFF

clone_size: many
j_call: TRBJ1-1
v_call: TRBV10-2
d_call: TRBD1
cdr3_nt: TGCGCCAGCAGCAGGACAGGGAACACTGAAGCTTTCTTT
cdr3_aa: CASSRTGNTEAFF

clone_size: many
j_call: TRBJ2-5
v_call: TRBV10-3
d_call: .
cdr3_nt: TGTGCCATCAGTGAAAGGGTTACTGGGGCGGAGACCCAGTACTTC
cdr3_aa: CAISERVTGAETQYF

clone_size: many
j_call: TRBJ1-2
v_call: TRBV5-1
d_call: .
cdr3_nt: TGCGCCAGCAGCTTGTACGACAGCCTCTATGGCTACACCTTC
cdr3_aa: CASSLYDSLYGYTF

clone_size: many
j_call: TRBJ1-1
v_call: TRBV20-1
d_call: .
cdr3_nt: TGCAGTGCTAGAGCGGCGCACAGCTTGAACACTGAAGCTTTCTTT
cdr3_aa: CSARAAHSLNTEAFF

clone_size: many
j_call: TRBJ2-7
v_call: TRBV5-1
d_call: .
cdr3_nt: TGCGCCAGCTCGCAGAGGGGCTACGAGCAGTACTTC
cdr3_aa: CASSQRGYEQYF

clone_size: many
j_call: TRBJ1-6
v_call: TRBV5-1
d_call: .
cdr3_nt: TGCGCCAGCAGCTTGTCAGGCGACTATAATTCACCCCTCCACTTT
cdr3_aa: CASSLSGDYNSPLHF

clone_size: many
j_call: TRBJ1-4
v_call: TRBV4-3
d_call: .
cdr3_nt: TGCGCCAGCAGCCAAGCAGGATATGACAGTACTAATGAAAAACTGTTTTTT
cdr3_aa: CASSQAGYDSTNEKLFF

clone_size: many
j_call: TRBJ1-1
v_call: TRBV11-2
d_call: .
cdr3_nt: TGTGCCAGCAGCCGCACGGGGGGAGACACTGAAGCTTTCTTT
cdr3_aa: CASSRTGGDTEAFF

clone_size: many
j_call: TRBJ1-4
v_call: TRBV9
d_call: .
cdr3_nt: TGTGCCAGCAGCGTACAACAGGGCCTTAATGAAAAACTGTTTTTT
cdr3_aa: CASSVQQGLNEKLFF

clone_size: many
j_call: TRBJ2-7
v_call: TRBV12-3/TRBV12-4
d_call: .
cdr3_nt: TGTGCCAGCAGTTTAGGTCCCGGGGAGCAGTACTTC
cdr3_aa: CASSLGPGEQYF

clone_size: many
j_call: TRBJ2-3
v_call: TRBV20-1
d_call: TRBD2
cdr3_nt: TGCAGTGCTATCCCTAGCGGGGGGGCCGATGGGGCCACAGATACGCAGTATTTT
cdr3_aa: CSAIPSGGADGATDTQYF

clone_size: many
j_call: TRBJ1-1
v_call: TRBV29-1
d_call: .
cdr3_nt: TGCAGCGTTGTTAGGACCGGGAGCGCTGAAGCTTTCTTT
cdr3_aa: CSVVRTGSAEAFF

clone_size: many
j_call: TRBJ1-2
v_call: TRBV6-1
d_call: TRBD1
cdr3_nt: TGTGCCACCTCGTCAGATTTTTCCCAGGGGGCGTATGGCTACACCTTC
cdr3_aa: CATSSDFSQGAYGYTF

clone_size: few
j_call: TRBJ2-5
v_call: TRBV19
d_call: .
cdr3_nt: TGTGCCAGTAGTGCCGGCGTGGGGTGGGGGCAAGAAGAGACCCAGTACTTC
cdr3_aa: CASSAGVGWGQEETQYF

clone_size: many
j_call: TRBJ2-1
v_call: TRBV15
d_call: TRBD1
cdr3_nt: TGTGCCACCAGCAGAGTTGGGACAGGGTACAATGAGCAGTTCTTC
cdr3_aa: CATSRVGTGYNEQFF

clone_size: many
j_call: TRBJ1-2
v_call: TRBV5-1
d_call: .
cdr3_nt: TGCGCCAGCAGACATGAGGCGGAAGTCTATGGCTACACCTTC
cdr3_aa: CASRHEAEVYGYTF

clone_size: few
j_call: TRBJ1-2
v_call: TRBV6-5
d_call: .
cdr3_nt: TGTGCCAGCAGTTACTCGGGTCCGGATGGCTACACCTTC
cdr3_aa: CASSYSGPDGYTF

clone_size: many
j_call: TRBJ1-2
v_call: TRBV5-6
d_call: .
cdr3_nt: TGTGCCAGCAGCCTCCTGACGGGTATGAACTATGGCTACACCTTC
cdr3_aa: CASSLLTGMNYGYTF

clone_size: .
j_call: TRBJ2-7
v_call: TRBV2
d_call: .
cdr3_nt: TGTGCCAGCAGTGAAGGCCCGGGAAGGGGTCCCTTC
cdr3_aa: CASSEGPGRGPF

clone_size: many
j_call: TRBJ2-1
v_call: TRBV6-4
d_call: TRBD1
cdr3_nt: TGTGCCAGCAGTGGACAGGGAGAATCCAATGAGCAGTTCTTC
cdr3_aa: CASSGQGESNEQFF

clone_size: .
j_call: TRBJ2-6
v_call: TRBV7-3
d_call: .
cdr3_nt: TGTGCCAGCAGCTTACCCGGACAGCCCAGCTCTGGGGCCAACGTCCTGACTTTC
cdr3_aa: CASSLPGQPSSGANVLTF

clone_size: few
j_call: TRBJ1-1
v_call: TRBV7-9
d_call: TRBD1
cdr3_nt: TGTGCCACCCGGACAGGATTGAACACTGAAGCTTTCTTT
cdr3_aa: CATRTGLNTEAFF

clone_size: many
j_call: TRBJ2-1
v_call: TRBV29-1
d_call: .
cdr3_nt: TGCAGCGTTAAGCCCTCTTGGGATGAGCAGTTCTTC
cdr3_aa: CSVKPSWDEQFF

clone_size: many
j_call: TRBJ1-6
v_call: TRBV28
d_call: .
cdr3_nt: TGTGCCAGTACAGCGGAATCCTATAATTCACCCCTCCACTTT
cdr3_aa: CASTAESYNSPLHF

clone_size: many
j_call: TRBJ1-5
v_call: TRBV28
d_call: .
cdr3_nt: TGTGCCACTTACAATCAGCCCCAGCATTTT
cdr3_aa: CATYNQPQHF

clone_size: .
j_call: TRBJ2-1
v_call: TRBV7-9
d_call: TRBD2
cdr3_nt: TGTGCCATCAGCCCCGGGATCAGCGGGGGTGTCGTTGAGCAGTTCTTC
cdr3_aa: CAISPGISGGVVEQFF

clone_size: many
j_call: TRBJ2-1
v_call: TRBV20-1
d_call: TRBD1
cdr3_nt: TGCAGTGCTAAAAAGCAGGGGGACAGCAACAATGAGCAGTTCTTC
cdr3_aa: CSAKKQGDSNNEQFF